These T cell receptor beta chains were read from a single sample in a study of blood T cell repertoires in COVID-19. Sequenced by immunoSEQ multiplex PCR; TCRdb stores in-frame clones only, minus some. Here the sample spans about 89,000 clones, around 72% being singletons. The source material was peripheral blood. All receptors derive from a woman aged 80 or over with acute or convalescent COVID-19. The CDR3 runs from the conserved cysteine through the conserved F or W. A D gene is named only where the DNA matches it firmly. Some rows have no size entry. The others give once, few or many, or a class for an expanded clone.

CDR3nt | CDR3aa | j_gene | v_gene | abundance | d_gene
TGTGCCAGCAGCTTCAGGAGGTATTCACCCCTCCACTTT | CASSFRRYSPLHF | TRBJ1-6 | TRBV9 | few | -
TGTGCCAGCAGTGAAACTAGCGTCGAGGTCGATGAGCAGTTCTTC | CASSETSVEVDEQFF | TRBJ2-1 | TRBV6-1 | - | TRBD2
TGTGCCAGCCGACCGACAGGGGGCCAAGAGACCCAGTACTTC | CASRPTGGQETQYF | TRBJ2-5 | TRBV6-5 | - | TRBD1
TGCAGCTCTAAGGACAGGGGCTATGGCTACACCTTC | CSSKDRGYGYTF | TRBJ1-2 | TRBV29-1 | - | TRBD1
TGTGCCAGCAGTTTCGGGGGTAGCACAGATACGCAGTATTTT | CASSFGGSTDTQYF | TRBJ2-3 | TRBV7-3 | - | -
TGTGCCAGCAGCCCCTCTGACAGGGTCAATTCACCCCTCCACTTT | CASSPSDRVNSPLHF | TRBJ1-6 | TRBV7-9 | - | TRBD1
TGTGCCAGCAGCCTGGGTCCAGCGAACGAGCAGTACTTC | CASSLGPANEQYF | TRBJ2-7 | TRBV7-3 | few | -
TGTGCCAGCAGTGATACTAGGGACACCATATATTTT | CASSDTRDTIYF | TRBJ1-3 | TRBV11-2 | - | -
TGTGCCAGCAGCCCTTATCGGTGGAGCACAGATACGCAGTATTTT | CASSPYRWSTDTQYF | TRBJ2-3 | TRBV11-1 | few | -
TGTGCCAGCAGCGGGACAGCCTATGGCTACACCTTC | CASSGTAYGYTF | TRBJ1-2 | TRBV11-3 | - | TRBD1
TGTGCCAGCAGTCTACTACCGGGACAGTATAATTCACCCCTCCACTTT | CASSLLPGQYNSPLHF | TRBJ1-6 | TRBV27 | many | TRBD1
TGTGCCAGCACCCCAGGCTATCACACCGGGGAGCTGTTTTTT | CASTPGYHTGELFF | TRBJ2-2 | TRBV7-6 | - | -
TGTGCCAGCAGCCCAATTAGGACTAGCGGGGGGGCCGCTAGAAAGACCCAGTACTTC | CASSPIRTSGGAARKTQYF | TRBJ2-5 | TRBV7-2 | - | TRBD2
TGTGCCAGCAGCTTGGTAACAACCGGCAATCAGCCCCAGCATTTT | CASSLVTTGNQPQHF | TRBJ1-5 | TRBV5-5 | few | -
TGTGCCAGCAGCCTGGGCTCTAGCGGGGTACAAGAGACCCAGTACTTC | CASSLGSSGVQETQYF | TRBJ2-5 | TRBV9 | few | TRBD2
TGCGCCAGCAGCCAAGGTCTGACTTATGAGCAGTTCTTC | CASSQGLTYEQFF | TRBJ2-1 | TRBV4-1 | - | -
TGCGCCAGTTCGGACAGGGGGGACACTGAAGCTTTCTTT | CASSDRGDTEAFF | TRBJ1-1 | TRBV5-1 | - | TRBD1
TGTGCCAGCTCACCACGGCGGTCTAATGAAAAACTGTTTTTT | CASSPRRSNEKLFF | TRBJ1-4 | TRBV18 | - | -
TGTGCCAGCAGCGGGCAAAGGGGAAAAGGCTACACCTTC | CASSGQRGKGYTF | TRBJ1-2 | TRBV7-2 | once | -
TGTGCCAGCAGCTTGGTGGACAGGAACACTGAAGCTTTCTTT | CASSLVDRNTEAFF | TRBJ1-1 | TRBV5-6 | - | -
TGTGCCAGCAGCTTAATGGGGGCCAGCACAGATACGCAGTATTTT | CASSLMGASTDTQYF | TRBJ2-3 | TRBV7-3 | - | -
TGTGCCATCAGTGAGGGCTTAATGAACACTGAAGCTTTCTTT | CAISEGLMNTEAFF | TRBJ1-1 | TRBV10-3 | - | -
TGTGCCAGCAGTTTTAGAACAGAGATTAACTATGGCTACACCTTC | CASSFRTEINYGYTF | TRBJ1-2 | TRBV7-2 | - | -
TGCGCCAGCAGCCTCCGTGACAGGGGTGCCGCGAACACCGGGGAGCTGTTTTTT | CASSLRDRGAANTGELFF | TRBJ2-2 | TRBV5-1 | - | TRBD1
TGTGCCAGTAGTATCGGACATATTAACTATGGCTACACCTTC | CASSIGHINYGYTF | TRBJ1-2 | TRBV19 | - | -